Presented here are 22 T cell receptor beta chains from one specimen sequenced in a study of blood T cells in healthy people across ages. Combining a sample-barcoded 5' primer with a J-beta primer mix, a second PCR ran for 7 to 11 cycles. TCRdb analysed the 5' RACE reads with MiXCR anew, one entry per CDR3 protein. The sample includes about 1 million distinct CDR3 sequences, 45% of them seen just once. The sequenced sample consisted of blood. All receptors come from a woman aged 60-75 years in good health.

This clonotype was seen more than once but under ten times. The chain is built from TRBV24-1 and TRBJ2-3; tentatively, D is TRBD2 (6 bases). Looked up from germline, CDR1 is KGHDR and CDR2 is SFDVKD. The CDR3 is 16 amino acids. V was trimmed by 4 bases and J by 2 bases, leaving 15 bases between them. CDR3 region: CATSDVGGPSTDTQYF. The CDR3 DNA reads TGTGCCACCAGTGACGTGGGAGGCCCCTCCACAGATACGCAGTATTTT.

The gene calls are TRBV7-2 and TRBJ2-3, with TRBD1 matching over 7 bases. This CDR3 contains 14 residues. The V gene's germline CDR1 is SGHTA and CDR2 FQGNSA. V lost 5 bases to trimming and J lost 5 bases; unmatched junction nucleotides: 7. CDR3 in amino acids: CASSKDRNGDTQYF. The CDR3, as DNA: TGTGCCAGCAGCAAGGACAGGAATGGAGATACGCAGTATTTT.

The chain has TRBV29-1 and TRBJ2-3, with TRBD1 matching over 7 bases. Germline V gene lookup returns CDR1 SQVTM and CDR2 ANQGSEA. CDR3 size: 13 residues. V dropped 3 bases and J dropped 5; count of bases not matched to a gene: 5. CDR3 DNA sequence: TGCAGCGTTGATGGGACAGTTCTAGATACGCAGTATTTT. Its translation: CSVDGTVLDTQYF.

The chain couples TRBV5-1 to TRBJ2-7, with D uncertain. V was pared by 1 base and J by 0 bases, with 11 bases between. Germline V lookup: CDR1 SGHRS, CDR2 YFSETQ. This CDR3 has 15 amino acids. CDR3 sequence reads: CASSLYGRDSYEQYF. CDR3 sequence (DNA): TGCGCCAGCAGCTTGTACGGCAGAGACTCCTACGAGCAGTACTTC.

This chain links TRBV5-1 with TRBJ2-5; no definite D call. The CDR3 covers 16 residues. Trimming shortened V by 0 bases and J by 0 bases, and 12 bases separated the two germline ends. In germline, CDR1 is SGHRS, CDR2 YFSETQ. The CDR3, as DNA: TGCGCCAGCAGCTTGGCCCTAGGAAACCACCAAGAGACCCAGTACTTC. It codes for CASSLALGNHQETQYF.

The chain couples TRBV5-6 to TRBJ2-4; 9 nucleotides align to TRBD1. Germline V gives CDR1 SGHDT, CDR2 YYEEEE. The CDR3 has 17 amino acids. Trimming cost V 4 bases and J 0 bases; bases outside gene matches: 8. This CDR3 is CASSGAGTGSAKNIQYF. CDR3 in DNA: TGTGCCAGCAGCGGAGCCGGGACAGGGTCAGCCAAAAACATTCAGTACTTC.

Here the CDR3 DNA reads TGTGCCAGCAGCTTGGGAGCGGGAGCGGCAGATACGCAGTATTTT. Translation gives CASSLGAGAADTQYF. The chain carries TRBV5-6 and TRBJ2-3; TRBD2 matches at 8 bases. The CDR3 spans 15 residues. Germline assignment: CDR1 SGHDT and CDR2 YYEEEE. Trimming took 0 bases from V and 4 from J; bases not matched to a gene: 4.

The chain employs TRBV28 and TRBJ2-5; no clear D. Per the germline V gene, CDR1 is MDHEN and CDR2 is SYDVKM. This CDR3 has 16 residues. The V end was cut by 3 bases, the J end by 3 bases, with 17 bases between. CDR3 in amino acids: CASSLESDWTKETQYF. The CDR3 DNA reads TGTGCCAGCAGTTTGGAATCCGATTGGACCAAAGAGACCCAGTACTTC.

This clonotype was observed once. The genes are TRBV6-5 and TRBJ2-5; D remains ambiguous. In germline, CDR1 is MNHEY, CDR2 SVGAGI. The CDR3 extends over 14 amino acids. Trimming left V 6 bases short and J 11 bases short, with 22 bases between. The DNA of the CDR3 is TGTGCCAGCAGAGACGAATTGACTGGCAATGAGCAGTACTTC. It codes for CASRDELTGNEQYF.

The rearrangement links TRBV20-1 to TRBJ1-4; the D is unclear. V was clipped by 6 bases and J by 6 bases, with 14 bases between them. The CDR3 is 13 amino acids. Germline CDR1 is DFQATT and CDR2 is SNEGSKA (reference sequence). The CDR3 reads CSASELEDEKLFF. DNA of the CDR3: TGCAGTGCGTCGGAGTTGGAGGATGAAAAACTGTTTTTT.

The chain links TRBV20-1 to TRBJ1-2; D may be TRBD1 (6 bases). The CDR3 sequence is 17 residues long. Per germline, CDR1 DFQATT and CDR2 SNEGSKA (reference sequence). V dropped 2 bases and J dropped 2 bases, with 21 bases sitting between them. CDR3 in amino acids: CSARTLDGQLHNYGYTF. CDR3 nucleotide sequence: TGCAGTGCTAGAACTCTTGACGGACAGCTACACAACTATGGCTACACCTTC.

About this clonotype: At one boundary the junction diverges from the germline segment, which might be a read error. V usage is TRBV6-5 and J usage is TRBJ2-5, with D perhaps given as TRBD1 or TRBD2 (6 bases each). CDR3 length: 16 residues. Germline V gene data show CDR1 as MNHEY and CDR2 as SVGAGI. CDR3 region: CASRPRAGHRQEAQYF. The CDR3 DNA follows: TGTGCCAGCAGGCCCCGGGCGGGACACAGACAAGAGGCCCAGTACTTC.

For this clonotype: A much larger clone lies one base from this, so it may be a read error. The chain has TRBV11-1 and TRBJ2-1; either TRBD1 or TRBD2 may supply D (5 bases each). CDR1 and CDR2 (germline): SGHAT, FQDESV (reference sequence). The CDR3 consists of 15 residues. The CDR3 spells CACSLSGRFNNEQFF. The DNA for the CDR3 is TGTGCCTGCAGCTTATCGGGGCGGTTTAACAATGAGCAGTTCTTC.

On this clonotype: A read error may account for a junction end that differs from germline. The rearrangement joins TRBV7-2 to TRBJ2-5; 11 bases are shared with TRBD1. The CDR3 is made up of 15 amino acids. Germline V gene lookup returns CDR1 SGHTA and CDR2 FQGNSA. CDR3 DNA sequence: TGTGCCAGCAGCCGCGGGACAGGGGGACAAGGGACCCAGTACTTC. Translated, it gives CASSRGTGGQGTQYF.

Details on this clonotype: One junction end disagrees with the germline gene, perhaps due to a read error. V is TRBV7-6 and J is TRBJ2-7; D is perhaps TRBD2 (6 bases). The CDR3 spans 15 residues. The germline V gene has CDR1 SGHVS and CDR2 FNYEAQ. The CDR3 nucleotides are TGTGCCAGCAGCTTATACGGGACTCCATTACGCAAGCAGTATTTC. The encoded protein is CASSLYGTPLRKQYF.

The chain carries TRBV27 and TRBJ2-1; D is possibly TRBD2 (6 bases). Germline V CDR1 and CDR2: MNHEY, SMNVEV (reference sequence). Trimming shortened V by 0 bases and J by 4 bases, and 13 bases separated the two germline ends. The CDR3 is 16 amino acids. The CDR3 sequence: CASSLSWGEEYNEQFF. The DNA of the CDR3 is TGTGCCAGCAGTTTATCGTGGGGGGAGGAGTACAATGAGCAGTTCTTC.

The chain has TRBV3-1 and TRBJ2-2, with a possible D match to TRBD2 (6 bases). V lost 4 bases and J lost 4, with 13 bases in between. Germline CDR1 and CDR2: LGHDT and YNNKEL (reference sequence). CDR3 length: 15 amino acids. In DNA, the CDR3 is TGTGCCAGCAGCCCGGACTACCCCGCCACCGGGGAGCTGTTTTTT. Amino acid sequence: CASSPDYPATGELFF.

The rearrangement joins TRBV7-9 to TRBJ1-4; D is perhaps TRBD1 (6 bases). CDR1 is SEHNR, CDR2 FQNEAQ, per germline (reference sequence). The CDR3 consists of 17 residues. The V and J ends lost 0 bases and 7 bases respectively, with 18 bases between them. The CDR3 loop reads CASSLAPGHGSGEKLFF. DNA of the CDR3: TGTGCCAGCAGCTTAGCGCCGGGACACGGCTCTGGTGAAAAACTGTTTTTT. The full variable domain, with the rest looked up from reference TRBV7-9 and TRBJ1-4, is DTGVSQNPRHKITKRGQNVTFRCDPISEHNRLYWYRQTLGQGPEFLTYFQNEAQLEKSRLLSDRFSAERPKGSFSTLEIQRTEQGDSAMYLCASSLAPGHGSGEKLFFGSGTQLSVL.

This rearrangement joins TRBV4-1 to TRBJ2-3; TRBD2 agrees at 11 bases. Per the germline V gene, CDR1 is MGHRA and CDR2 is YSYEKL. The V segment lost 6 bases and the J segment 0 bases; nucleotides outside the gene matches: 5. The CDR3 contains 16 residues. The CDR3 is CASRPGLAASTDTQYF. The CDR3 DNA sequence: TGCGCCAGCAGACCGGGACTAGCGGCGAGCACAGATACGCAGTATTTT.

The V call is TRBV4-2, the J call TRBJ1-5, with TRBD1 as a possible D gene (5 bases). The germline V gene has CDR1 LGHNA and CDR2 YNFKEQ. The CDR3 sequence is 15 residues long. Trimming took off 3 bases at V and 3 bases at J, with 12 bases between the two ends. Written as DNA, the CDR3 is TGTGCCAGCAGCCAGGGGGGTATGGACAATCAGCCCCAGCATTTT. Protein sequence: CASSQGGMDNQPQHF.

The chain uses TRBV5-4 and TRBJ2-5; 7 positions agree with TRBD2. The J call may be in error: the DNA end matches TRBJ2-7 better. This CDR3 region has 14 residues. Germline V gene data show CDR1 as SGHNT and CDR2 as YYREEE (reference sequence). In DNA, the CDR3 is TGTGCCAGCAGCAACGCAGGGAGGGTCAACGAGCAGTACTTC. Residues: CASSNAGRVNEQYF.

Remarks on this clonotype: Mismatch with germline at one junction end may stem from a read error. This chain uses TRBV6-2 or TRBV6-3 with TRBJ2-7, with D possibly being TRBD2 (5 bases). The CDR3 sequence is 16 residues long. Germline values: CDR1 MNHEY, CDR2 SVGEGT. The CDR3 spells CAGSYSTGTLTYEQYF. The CDR3 coding sequence is TGTGCCGGCAGTTACTCAACGGGAACCCTCACCTACGAGCAGTACTTC.